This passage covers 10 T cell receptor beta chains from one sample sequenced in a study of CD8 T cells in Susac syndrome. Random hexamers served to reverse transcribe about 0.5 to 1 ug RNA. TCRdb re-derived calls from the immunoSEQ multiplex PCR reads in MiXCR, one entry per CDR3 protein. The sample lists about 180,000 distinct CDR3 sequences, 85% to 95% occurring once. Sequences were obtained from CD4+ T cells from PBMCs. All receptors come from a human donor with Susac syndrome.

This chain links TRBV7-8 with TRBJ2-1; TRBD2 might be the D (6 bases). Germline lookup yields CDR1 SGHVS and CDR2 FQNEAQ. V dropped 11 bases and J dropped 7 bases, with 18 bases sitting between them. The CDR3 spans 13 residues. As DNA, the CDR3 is TGTGCCGGACGGGACTCCTTTGGGAATGAGCAGTTCTTC. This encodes CAGRDSFGNEQFF.

The CDR3 nucleotides read TGTGCCAGCAGCGTGTCAGGGGCCGGTGAAAAACTGTTTTTT. This translates into CASSVSGAGEKLFF. This chain connects TRBV5-6 to TRBJ1-4; tentatively, D is TRBD1 (6 bases). CDR3 length: 14 residues. The germline CDR1 and CDR2 sequences are SGHDT and YYEEEE. The V end lost 4 bases, the J end lost 7 bases, and 14 bases lay between the germline ends.

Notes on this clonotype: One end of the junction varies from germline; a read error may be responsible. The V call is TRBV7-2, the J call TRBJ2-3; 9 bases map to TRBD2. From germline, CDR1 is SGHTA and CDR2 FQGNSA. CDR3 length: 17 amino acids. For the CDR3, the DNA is TGTGCCAGCACCCTTAGTCCTAGCGGGGTTAGCACTGATACGCAGTATTTT. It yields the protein CASTLSPSGVSTDTQYF.

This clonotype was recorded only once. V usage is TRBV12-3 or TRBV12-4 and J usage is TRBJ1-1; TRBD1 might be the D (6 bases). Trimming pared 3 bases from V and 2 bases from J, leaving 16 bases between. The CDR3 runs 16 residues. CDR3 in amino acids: CASSFTGMGANTEAFF. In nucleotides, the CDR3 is TGTGCCAGCAGTTTCACAGGGATGGGGGCCAACACTGAAGCTTTCTTT.

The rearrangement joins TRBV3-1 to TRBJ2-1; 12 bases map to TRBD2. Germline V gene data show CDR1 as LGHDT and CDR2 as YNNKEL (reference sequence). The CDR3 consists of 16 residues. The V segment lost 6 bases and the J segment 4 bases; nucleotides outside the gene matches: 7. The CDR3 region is CASRPSSGGAYNEQFF. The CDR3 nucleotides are TGTGCCAGCAGACCCTCTAGCGGGGGGGCTTACAATGAGCAGTTCTTC.

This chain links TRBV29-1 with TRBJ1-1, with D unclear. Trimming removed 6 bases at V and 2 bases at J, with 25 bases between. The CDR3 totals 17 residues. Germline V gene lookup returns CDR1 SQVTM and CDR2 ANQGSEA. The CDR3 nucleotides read TGCAGCGTCCTCCGGGCGGTAGGGATAAGTGGAAACACTGAAGCTTTCTTT. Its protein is CSVLRAVGISGNTEAFF.

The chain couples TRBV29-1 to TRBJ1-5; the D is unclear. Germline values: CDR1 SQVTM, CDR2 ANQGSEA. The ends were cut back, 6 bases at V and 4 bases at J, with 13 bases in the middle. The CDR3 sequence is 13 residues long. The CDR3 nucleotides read TGCAGCGTCGCTTATTCGGGAAATCAGCCCCAGCATTTT. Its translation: CSVAYSGNQPQHF.

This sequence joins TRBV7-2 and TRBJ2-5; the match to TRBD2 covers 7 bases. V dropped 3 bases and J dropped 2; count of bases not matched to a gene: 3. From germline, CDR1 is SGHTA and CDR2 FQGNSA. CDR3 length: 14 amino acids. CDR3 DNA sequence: TGTGCCAGCAGCTTGCGGGGGATACAAGAGACCCAGTACTTC. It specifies CASSLRGIQETQYF. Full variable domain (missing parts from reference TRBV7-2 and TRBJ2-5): GAGVSQSPSNKVTEKGKDVELRCDPISGHTALYWYRQSLGQGLEFLIYFQGNSAPDKSGLPSDRFSAERTGGSVSTLTIQRTQQEDSAVYLCASSLRGIQETQYFGPGTRLLVL.

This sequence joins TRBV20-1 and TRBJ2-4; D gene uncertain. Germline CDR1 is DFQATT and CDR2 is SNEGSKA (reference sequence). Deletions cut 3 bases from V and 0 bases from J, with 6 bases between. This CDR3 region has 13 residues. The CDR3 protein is CSARVLAKNIQYF. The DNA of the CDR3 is TGCAGTGCTAGGGTGCTAGCCAAAAACATTCAGTACTTC.

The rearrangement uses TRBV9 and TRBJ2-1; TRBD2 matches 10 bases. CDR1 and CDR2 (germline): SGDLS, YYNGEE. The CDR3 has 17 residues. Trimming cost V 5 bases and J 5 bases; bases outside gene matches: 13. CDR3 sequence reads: CASRYPTSGAYHNEQFF. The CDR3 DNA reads TGTGCCAGCAGATACCCCACTAGCGGGGCCTATCACAATGAGCAGTTCTTC.